This TCR beta chain was captured in a study of T cells in Graves' hyperthyroidism and ophthalmopathy. Amplification targeted TCR beta CDR3 regions from RNA transcripts. Researchers ran a first-round RT-PCR on the TCR CDR3 using the HTBI primer set. TCRdb fed the multiplex PCR reads into MiXCR, producing one record per CDR3 protein. The sample has under 450,000 distinct CDR3 sequences; 15% to 19% are singletons. Not enrolled were patients with uncontrolled infection, other autoimmune disease, pregnancy or lactation. This clonotype appeared many times. The junction had 8 bases not matched to a gene; V was cut back by 2 bases and J by 2 bases. The V gene's germline CDR1 is LGHNA and CDR2 YNFKEQ. The CDR3 has 17 amino acids.

The chain is built from TRBV4-2 and TRBJ2-5; TRBD1 matches 10 bases. The clonotype originates from a woman younger than 30 with Graves' hyperthyroidism. Sample: blood. The CDR3 region is CASSQLGGQGLQETQYF. In DNA form, the CDR3 reads TGTGCCAGCAGCCAACTAGGGGGACAGGGGCTGCAAGAGACCCAGTACTTC.